This T cell receptor (beta chain) stems from a study of shared clonotypes between healthy human individuals. The CDR3 extends over 15 amino acids. Trimming pared 4 bases from V and 8 bases from J, leaving 18 bases between. CDR1 and CDR2 (germline): LNHDA, SQIVND (reference sequence). Over several immunoSEQ plates, each subset's genomic DNA was distributed in even portions. Per sorted-subset replicate PCR, input was approximately 210 ng DNA, representing 30,000 to 35,000 T cell genomes. Sequenced by immunoSEQ multiplex PCR; TCRdb stores in-frame clones only, minus some. Of roughly 520,000 clones listed, 95% to 97% are singletons.

The TCR originated in a woman aged 30 to 39 in good health. Sequenced sample: naive CD4+ T cells sorted from blood. Regarding subset: CD45RA+ positively selected. V gene TRBV19 combines with J gene TRBJ2-1; D not resolved. The CDR3 loop is CASSSWRFSDYEQFF. Written as DNA, the CDR3 is TGTGCCAGTAGTAGTTGGCGGTTCTCAGACTATGAGCAGTTCTTC.